This TCR beta chain was sequenced in a study of T cells in Graves' hyperthyroidism and ophthalmopathy. TCR beta CDR3 regions were amplified from RNA. With the HTBI primer set, the TCR CDR3 went through a first round of RT-PCR. TCRdb re-analysed the multiplex PCR reads in MiXCR, keeping a single row per CDR3 protein. The sample contains hundreds of thousands of distinct CDR3 sequences, around 38% of which appear only once. Trimming took 7 bases from V and 4 from J, leaving 13 bases between them. CDR1 is SEHNR and CDR2 is FQNEAQ in the germline V gene (reference sequence). This CDR3 spans 14 amino acids. This clonotype was counted a few times.

The chain combines TRBV7-9 with TRBJ2-2; D is perhaps TRBD1 (6 bases). Sequenced sample: blood. This receptor was identified in a man between 18 and 35 years old with Graves' hyperthyroidism. The CDR3 coding sequence is TGTGCCAGCACCCCGGGACACTCCACCGGGGAGCTGTTTTTT. Its translation: CASTPGHSTGELFF.